One and the same sample provided the 10 T cell receptor beta chains below, sequenced in a study of cytomegalovirus exposure and HLA in healthy donors. The PCR made use of 60 Vbeta and 13 Jbeta primers. Method: immunoSEQ multiplex PCR; TCRdb's copy keeps in-frame clones and lacks some. Seen here are a few hundred thousand clones, more than 60% observed once, and the top ten hold roughly a sixth. Sample: PBMCs. The origin of the receptors is a man aged 35 to 55 in good health and CMV-seronegative.

The V call is TRBV19, the J call TRBJ2-5; TRBD2 matches at 7 bases. Germline V gives CDR1 LNHDA, CDR2 SQIVND (reference sequence). The CDR3 spans 14 residues. Unmatched junction bases numbered 4, after V lost 2 bases and J lost 4 bases. The CDR3: CASSIRLARETQYF. CDR3 coding DNA: TGTGCCAGTAGTATACGACTAGCCAGAGAGACCCAGTACTTC. The entire variable domain, with the rest obtained from reference TRBV19 and TRBJ2-5, is as follows: DGGITQSPKYLFRKEGQNVTLSCEQNLNHDAMYWYRQDPGQGLRLIYYSQIVNDFQKGDIAEGYSVSREKKESFPLTVTSAQKNPTAFYLCASSIRLARETQYFGPGTRLLVL.

The chain uses TRBV7-9 and TRBJ2-3, with D hard to call. This CDR3 has 15 amino acids. CDR1 is SEHNR and CDR2 is FQNEAQ in the germline V gene (reference sequence). The V and J ends lost 1 base and 4 bases respectively, with 12 bases between them. The CDR3 protein is CASSLGASIPDTQYF. CDR3 nucleotide sequence: TGTGCCAGCAGCTTAGGGGCTTCGATACCAGATACGCAGTATTTT.

This clone has a single count. The rearrangement joins TRBV27 to TRBJ1-1, with 9 bases that match TRBD1. This CDR3 comprises 14 residues. V lost 5 bases and J lost 5; bases outside the gene matches: 6. Germline V lookup: CDR1 MNHEY, CDR2 SMNVEV (reference sequence). CDR3 sequence (DNA): TGTGCCAGCAGTCCCGACAGGGGGAGTACTGAAGCTTTCTTT. Translated, it gives CASSPDRGSTEAFF.

The chain couples TRBV7-9 to TRBJ1-1; D unclear. The germline V gene has CDR1 SEHNR and CDR2 FQNEAQ (reference sequence). The CDR3 consists of 16 residues. V lost 3 bases, J lost 3 bases, and 17 bases lay in between. CDR3 loop: CASSFFEGISDTEAFF. CDR3 DNA: TGTGCCAGCAGCTTTTTCGAGGGAATTTCGGACACTGAAGCTTTCTTT. Full variable domain (rest looked up from reference TRBV7-9 and TRBJ1-1): DTGVSQNPRHKITKRGQNVTFRCDPISEHNRLYWYRQTLGQGPEFLTYFQNEAQLEKSRLLSDRFSAERPKGSFSTLEIQRTEQGDSAMYLCASSFFEGISDTEAFFGQGTRLTVV.

This clone was counted a few times. This chain joins TRBV7-9 and TRBJ2-1; 10 bases match TRBD1. With V trimmed by 5 bases and J by 7 bases, 5 bases remained unmatched. Germline V CDR1 and CDR2: SEHNR, FQNEAQ (reference sequence). The CDR3 spans 14 residues. The CDR3 sequence is CASSPRQGANEQFF. The CDR3 coding sequence is TGTGCCAGCAGCCCTCGACAGGGGGCTAATGAGCAGTTCTTC. The variable domain in full, with the rest retrieved from reference TRBV7-9 and TRBJ2-1, is DTGVSQNPRHKITKRGQNVTFRCDPISEHNRLYWYRQTLGQGPEFLTYFQNEAQLEKSRLLSDRFSAERPKGSFSTLEIQRTEQGDSAMYLCASSPRQGANEQFFGPGTRLTVL.

This clone occurred a few times. The chain uses TRBV6-5 and TRBJ2-1, with a weak D call TRBD2 (5 bases). Germline V lookup: CDR1 MNHEY, CDR2 SVGAGI. The V end was cut by 0 bases, the J end by 12 bases, with 12 bases between. The CDR3 has 13 amino acids. For the CDR3, the DNA is TGTGCCAGCAGTTACTCGAATGTGGCGGGGCAGTTCTTC. This translates into CASSYSNVAGQFF.

For this clone: A read error may account for a junction end that differs from germline. This rearrangement joins TRBV7-9 to TRBJ1-1; D remains ambiguous. The CDR3 extends over 14 amino acids. CDR1 and CDR2 from the germline V gene are SEHNR and FQNEAQ (reference sequence). The CDR3 here is CSSSLLGRVAEAFF. CDR3 bases: TGTTCCAGCAGCTTACTCGGGAGAGTCGCTGAAGCTTTCTTT.

V and J are TRBV27 and TRBJ2-7; 7 positions match TRBD2. CDR1 is MNHEY and CDR2 is SMNVEV in the germline V gene (reference sequence). J gave up 3 bases and V 4 bases, and 6 bases lay outside the gene matches. CDR3 length: 14 amino acids. CDR3 sequence: CASSSTGRSYEQYF. The CDR3 region has the DNA TGTGCCAGCAGTTCGACCGGGAGGAGCTACGAGCAGTACTTC.

This rearrangement joins TRBV15 to TRBJ2-1; the D gene is possibly TRBD2 (6 bases). CDR3 length: 15 residues. Between the trimmed V and J ends, which lost 5 bases and 2 bases, there was a span of 13 bases. CDR1 and CDR2 (germline): LNHNV, YYDKDF (reference sequence). In DNA, the CDR3 is TGTGCCACCAGCTTAGCGGATATTGCCTACAATGAGCAGTTCTTC. Its translation is CATSLADIAYNEQFF. The whole variable domain, remainder taken from reference TRBV15 and TRBJ2-1, is DAMVIQNPRYQVTQFGKPVTLSCSQTLNHNVMYWYQQKSSQAPKLLFHYYDKDFNNEADTPDNFQSRRPNTSFCFLDIRSPGLGDTAMYLCATSLADIAYNEQFFGPGTRLTVL.

This chain links TRBV7-2 with TRBJ2-1, with D hard to call. The CDR3 has 14 residues. V lost 2 bases, J lost 6 bases, and 11 bases lay in between. CDR1 and CDR2 from the germline V gene are SGHTA and FQGNSA. The CDR3 protein is CASSLPDRANEQFF. In DNA, the CDR3 is TGTGCCAGCAGCTTACCCGATAGAGCCAATGAGCAGTTCTTC.